This entry is about one TCR beta chain. The data originate from a study of blood T cell repertoires in COVID-19. For the study at large: The United States, Italy and Spain were the sources of the acute and convalescent COVID-19 samples.

Germline CDR1 SGHRS, CDR2 YFSETQ. V was clipped by 3 bases and J by 4 bases, with 10 bases between them. The CDR3 contains 13 residues. Repertoires were generated with immunoSEQ multiplex PCR, while TCRdb's copy carries only in-frame clones and drops some. The table includes nearly 250,000 clones, 85% detected once. This clonotype originated in a woman aged 45-65 years with acute COVID-19. Specimen: PBMCs or T cells enriched from blood (not recorded which). The chain recombines TRBV5-1 with TRBJ1-1; D unclear. CDR3 region: CASSYRVSTEAFF. As DNA, the CDR3 is TGCGCCAGCAGCTACCGGGTGAGCACTGAAGCTTTCTTT. Together with reference TRBV5-1 and TRBJ1-1, the CDR3 gives the full variable domain: KAGVTQTPRYLIKTRGQQVTLSCSPISGHRSVSWYQQTPGQGLQFLFEYFSETQRNKGNFPGRFSGRQFSNSRSEMNVSTLELGDSALYLCASSYRVSTEAFFGQGTRLTVV.